These 4 T cell receptor beta chains originate from one sample sequenced in a study of shared clonotypes between healthy human individuals (dated by TCRdb to 2019 to 2021). Library creation used the immunoSEQ multiplex PCR assay. The immuneACCESS repertoire file appears here via TCRdb, limited to in-frame rearrangements. These files lack a portion of the clones; in checked studies, under half of the deficit traces to unresolved V genes, and the cause of the others is not known. The sample table lists 2 million to 3 million clones, around nine tenths of them with a count of one. The ten largest clones represent 0.14% of the sample. Material: naive CD4+ T cells sorted from blood. The cell subset or site label on this specimen signifies: CD45RA+ positively selected. The receptors stem from a man in his late teens or twenties in good health.

The CDR3 here is CASSEDRETTAFF. The DNA of the CDR3 is TGTGCCAGCAGTGAGGACAGGGAAACGACAGCTTTCTTT. V and J are TRBV6-5 and TRBJ1-1, with TRBD1 matching over 8 bases. Germline V gene sequence: CDR1 MNHEY, CDR2 SVGAGI. The CDR3 extends over 13 amino acids. With V trimmed by 5 bases and J by 10 bases, 9 bases remained unmatched.

The chain is built from TRBV30 and TRBJ1-5, with no clear D. With 3 bases removed from V and 6 bases from J, the gap between germline ends came to 12 bases. The length of the CDR3 is 13 residues. CDR1 is GTSNPN and CDR2 is SVGIG in the germline V gene (reference sequence). The CDR3, as DNA: TGTGCCTGGAGCCCGGCGCAAGGTCAGCCCCAGCATTTT. This translates into CAWSPAQGQPQHF.

J is TRBJ1-2 and V is TRBV27, with D hard to call. Germline CDR1 reads MNHEY; CDR2 reads SMNVEV (reference sequence). The length of the CDR3 is 14 residues. V shed 4 bases and J shed 6 bases, with 15 bases lying between them. CDR3 sequence reads: CASSSAKVYHGYTF. The CDR3 coding sequence is TGTGCCAGCAGTTCAGCTAAGGTTTATCATGGCTACACCTTC.

V and J are TRBV30 and TRBJ2-7; 7 nucleotides match TRBD2. V gave up 1 base and J gave up 3 bases; unmatched junction bases: 9. Germline V lookup: CDR1 GTSNPN, CDR2 SVGIG (reference sequence). CDR3 length equals 15 residues. Here the CDR3 reads CAWSAGTIPDYEQYF. DNA of the CDR3: TGTGCCTGGAGTGCAGGGACTATCCCCGACTACGAGCAGTACTTC. The complete variable domain, with remaining parts taken from reference TRBV30 and TRBJ2-7, reads SQTIHQWPATLVQPVGSPLSLECTVEGTSNPNLYWYRQAAGRGLQLLFYSVGIGQISSEVPQNLSASRPQDRQFILSSKKLLLSDSGFYLCAWSAGTIPDYEQYFGPGTRLTVT.